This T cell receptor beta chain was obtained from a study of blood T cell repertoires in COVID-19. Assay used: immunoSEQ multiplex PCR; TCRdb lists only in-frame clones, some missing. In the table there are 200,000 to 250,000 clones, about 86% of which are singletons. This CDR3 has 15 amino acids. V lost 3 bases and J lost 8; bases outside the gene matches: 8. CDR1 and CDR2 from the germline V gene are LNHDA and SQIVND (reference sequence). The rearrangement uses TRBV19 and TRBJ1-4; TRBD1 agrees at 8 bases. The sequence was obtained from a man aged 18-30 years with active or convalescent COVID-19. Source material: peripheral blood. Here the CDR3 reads CASSMRTGRKEKLFF. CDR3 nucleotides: TGTGCCAGTAGTATGAGGACAGGGCGGAAAGAAAAACTGTTTTTT.